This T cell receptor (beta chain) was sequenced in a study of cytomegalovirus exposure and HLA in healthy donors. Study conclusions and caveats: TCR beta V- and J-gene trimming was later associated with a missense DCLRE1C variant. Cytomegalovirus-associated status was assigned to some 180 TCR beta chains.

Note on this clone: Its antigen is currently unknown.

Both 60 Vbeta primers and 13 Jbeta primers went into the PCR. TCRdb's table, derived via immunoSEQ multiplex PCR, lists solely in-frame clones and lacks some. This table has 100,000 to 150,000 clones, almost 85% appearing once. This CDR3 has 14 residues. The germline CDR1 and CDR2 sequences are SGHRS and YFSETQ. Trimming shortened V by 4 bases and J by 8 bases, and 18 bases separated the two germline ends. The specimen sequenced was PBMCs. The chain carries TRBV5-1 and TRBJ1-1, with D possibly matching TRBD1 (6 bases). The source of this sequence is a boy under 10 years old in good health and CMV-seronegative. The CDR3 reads CASSEAGTRVEAFF. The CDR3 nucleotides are TGCGCCAGCAGCGAAGCCGGGACAAGGGTCGAAGCTTTCTTT.